These 22 T cell receptor beta chains were all obtained from the same sample, sequenced in a study of siplizumab effects on memory and regulatory T cells. Some clones are missing from TCRdb's copy, which holds only in-frame ones; the method was immunoSEQ multiplex PCR. The repertoire includes about 110,000 clones, just over 90% of them detected once, and around 0.73% sits in the top ten. Specimen: Tregs sorted from blood. The receptors were sampled from a human donor in good health.

V gene TRBV10-2 combines with J gene TRBJ2-7; D may be TRBD1 (5 bases). In germline, CDR1 is WSHSY, CDR2 SAAADI. The CDR3 has 12 amino acids. Deletions cut 7 bases from V and 6 bases from J, with 13 bases between. The CDR3 loop is CASNGVGREQYF. In nucleotides, the CDR3 is TGCGCCAGCAACGGAGTGGGGCGCGAGCAGTACTTC.

The rearrangement uses TRBV5-1 and TRBJ1-1; possibly TRBD1 for D (5 bases). Looked up from germline, CDR1 is SGHRS and CDR2 is YFSETQ. CDR3 length: 15 residues. V was shortened by 2 bases and J by 6 bases, with 17 bases between the two germline ends. CDR3 nucleotide sequence: TGCGCCAGCAGCTTCTCGGGACCCTCAACTTCTGAAGCTTTCTTT. Translation: CASSFSGPSTSEAFF.

The chain employs TRBV19 and TRBJ2-1; D gene unclear. The CDR3 covers 15 residues. The germline CDR1 and CDR2 sequences are LNHDA and SQIVND (reference sequence). The V gene lost 3 bases and the J gene lost 5 bases, with 14 bases spanning the gap. Here the CDR3 DNA reads TGTGCCAGTAGTATTGGAGTGAACTTGAACAATGAGCAGTTCTTC. Translating gives CASSIGVNLNNEQFF.

The chain is built from TRBV19 and TRBJ2-5; the D is unclear. The germline V and J ends were trimmed by 3 bases and 4 bases, with 9 bases remaining between them. Germline assignment: CDR1 LNHDA and CDR2 SQIVND (reference sequence). The CDR3 runs to 13 residues. CDR3 loop: CASSIDGGETQYF. The CDR3 DNA sequence: TGTGCCAGTAGTATCGACGGTGGAGAGACCCAGTACTTC.

The V gene is TRBV5-5, the J gene TRBJ1-1; no clear D gene. V lost 0 bases, J lost 1 base, and 4 bases lay in between. The CDR3 consists of 13 residues. The germline V gene encodes CDR1 SGHKS and CDR2 YYEKEE (reference sequence). The CDR3 loop is CASSLVWNTEAFF. CDR3 sequence (DNA): TGTGCCAGCAGCTTGGTTTGGAACACTGAAGCTTTCTTT.

J is TRBJ2-2 and V is TRBV19; D unclear. V gave up 5 bases and J gave up 1 base, with 8 bases separating them. The CDR3 has 14 amino acids. Germline V lookup: CDR1 LNHDA, CDR2 SQIVND (reference sequence). The CDR3 region has the DNA TGTGCCAGTAGTCCCAACTTGAACACCGGGGAGCTGTTTTTT. Protein: CASSPNLNTGELFF.

The rearrangement links TRBV19 to TRBJ2-7, with 7 positions matching TRBD1. This CDR3 spans 15 amino acids. CDR1 and CDR2 (germline): LNHDA, SQIVND (reference sequence). V lost 6 bases and J lost 2; bases outside the gene matches: 10. In DNA form, the CDR3 reads TGTGCCAGTAGGGACAGGAGTCCCCCGACCTACGAGCAGTACTTC. Amino acids: CASRDRSPPTYEQYF. The full variable domain, in which reference TRBV19 and TRBJ2-7 provide the parts outside the CDR3, is DGGITQSPKYLFRKEGQNVTLSCEQNLNHDAMYWYRQDPGQGLRLIYYSQIVNDFQKGDIAEGYSVSREKKESFPLTVTSAQKNPTAFYLCASRDRSPPTYEQYFGPGTRLTVT.

This chain uses TRBV15 with TRBJ2-1, with 8 bases aligning to TRBD2. V was pared by 3 bases and J by 6 bases, with 4 bases of the junction left unmatched. Germline V gene sequence: CDR1 LNHNV, CDR2 YYDKDF (reference sequence). The CDR3 is made up of 14 amino acids. The CDR3 bases are TGTGCCACCAGCAGCCCCGGGACTAGCAATGAGCAGTTCTTC. This encodes CATSSPGTSNEQFF.

The chain has TRBV6-5 and TRBJ2-5, with TRBD1 matching over 9 bases. The CDR3 loop spans 15 amino acids. V shed 0 bases and J 7 bases; nucleotides not matched to a gene: 6. The germline V gene has CDR1 MNHEY and CDR2 SVGAGI. Here the CDR3 DNA reads TGTGCCAGCAGTTACTCGTCGGGGACAGGGTCGACCCAGTACTTC. Translated: CASSYSSGTGSTQYF.

The genes are TRBV19 and TRBJ2-5; D could derive from TRBD1 or TRBD2 (5 bases each). The ends were cut back, 4 bases at V and 8 bases at J, with 20 bases in the middle. The CDR3 extends over 15 amino acids. The germline V gene encodes CDR1 LNHDA and CDR2 SQIVND (reference sequence). The CDR3 is CASSKMGEATPTQYF. The CDR3, as DNA: TGTGCCAGTAGTAAGATGGGGGAAGCTACCCCCACCCAGTACTTC. Variable domain in full (rest from reference TRBV19 and TRBJ2-5): DGGITQSPKYLFRKEGQNVTLSCEQNLNHDAMYWYRQDPGQGLRLIYYSQIVNDFQKGDIAEGYSVSREKKESFPLTVTSAQKNPTAFYLCASSKMGEATPTQYFGPGTRLLVL.

The V call is TRBV11-2, the J call TRBJ2-1, with 7 nucleotides matching TRBD1. Germline V gives CDR1 SGHAT, CDR2 FQNNGV. Trimming cost V 1 base and J 4 bases; bases outside gene matches: 4. The CDR3 is 15 amino acids. DNA of the CDR3: TGTGCCAGCAGCTTAGGCCCACAGGGGTACAATGAGCAGTTCTTC. Encoded protein: CASSLGPQGYNEQFF.

The chain carries TRBV7-9 and TRBJ1-2; 7 bases line up with TRBD1. V gave up 5 bases and J gave up 4 bases; unmatched junction bases: 4. The CDR3 contains 13 residues. From germline, CDR1 is SEHNR and CDR2 FQNEAQ (reference sequence). CDR3 nucleotides: TGTGCCAGCAGCCTGACAGGGACCTATGGCTACACCTTC. Its protein product is CASSLTGTYGYTF.

The chain joins TRBV7-9 to TRBJ1-2; D gene unclear. The V gene's germline CDR1 is SEHNR and CDR2 FQNEAQ (reference sequence). This CDR3 is built from 16 residues. Trimming took off 1 base at V and 3 bases at J, with 15 bases between the two ends. CDR3 sequence: CASSLDSYGSYYGYTF. The CDR3 bases are TGTGCCAGCAGCTTAGATAGTTATGGCAGTTACTATGGCTACACCTTC.

The rearrangement uses TRBV28 and TRBJ1-1, with D perhaps matching TRBD1 (5 bases). The ends were cut back, 2 bases at V and 1 base at J, with 14 bases in the middle. Germline values: CDR1 MDHEN, CDR2 SYDVKM. The CDR3 has 16 residues. Here the CDR3 DNA reads TGTGCCAGCAGTTTAGGGGACGGGGGGTCGAACACTGAAGCTTTCTTT. It yields the protein CASSLGDGGSNTEAFF. The variable domain in full, completed from reference TRBV28 and TRBJ1-1, reads DVKVTQSSRYLVKRTGEKVFLECVQDMDHENMFWYRQDPGLGLRLIYFSYDVKMKEKGDIPEGYSVSREKKERFSLILESASTNQTSMYLCASSLGDGGSNTEAFFGQGTRLTVV.

V gene TRBV7-9 combines with J gene TRBJ2-1; possibly TRBD2 for D (5 bases). Trimming took 5 bases from V and 10 from J, leaving 12 bases between them. This CDR3 has 12 amino acids. Germline CDR1 and CDR2: SEHNR and FQNEAQ (reference sequence). CDR3 nucleotides: TGTGCCAGCAGCCCCACTAGTGGCGAGCAGTTCTTC. This codes for CASSPTSGEQFF.

The V call is TRBV6-5, the J call TRBJ2-2; D may be TRBD1 (6 bases). CDR1 and CDR2 from the germline V gene are MNHEY and SVGAGI. V dropped 7 bases and J dropped 2 bases, with 11 bases sitting between them. This CDR3 comprises 14 residues. CDR3 protein: CASNRQANTGELFF. The CDR3, as DNA: TGTGCCAGCAACAGACAGGCAAACACCGGGGAGCTGTTTTTT.

The rearrangement links TRBV4-1 to TRBJ1-2; 7 nucleotides line up with TRBD1. Germline-derived CDR1 and CDR2 are MGHRA and YSYEKL. The CDR3 consists of 13 residues. V gave up 3 bases and J gave up 7 bases; unmatched junction bases: 5. DNA of the CDR3: TGCGCCAGCAGCCAGACAGGGTTGTTTGGCTACACCTTC. This translates into CASSQTGLFGYTF.

This CDR3 reads CATSRAYRAPIYEQYF. The CDR3, as DNA: TGTGCCACCAGCAGAGCCTACAGGGCACCGATTTACGAGCAGTACTTC. The chain has TRBV15 and TRBJ2-7; the D gene is possibly TRBD1 (6 bases). Per germline, CDR1 LNHNV and CDR2 YYDKDF (reference sequence). This CDR3 region has 16 residues. The germline V and J ends were trimmed by 1 base and 4 bases, with 17 bases remaining between them.

This clone was found a few times. The rearrangement uses TRBV6-1 and TRBJ1-2; the D gene is possibly TRBD1 (6 bases). This CDR3 contains 15 residues. The germline V gene has CDR1 MNHNS and CDR2 SASEGT. V was clipped by 3 bases and J by 4 bases, with 15 bases between them. This CDR3 is CASSEDRSRGYGYTF. CDR3 nucleotides: TGTGCCAGCAGTGAGGACAGATCTCGGGGCTATGGCTACACCTTC.

The chain combines TRBV6-1 with TRBJ2-5; no firm D call. The CDR3 covers 12 residues. Trimming removed 2 bases from V and 5 bases from J, with 6 bases in between. CDR1 is MNHNS, CDR2 SASEGT, per germline. The CDR3 spells CASSEFRETQYF. CDR3 DNA sequence: TGTGCCAGCAGTGAATTTCGTGAGACCCAGTACTTC.

The rearrangement uses TRBV4-2 and TRBJ2-5; 14 bases agree with TRBD2. Germline CDR1 reads LGHNA; CDR2 reads YNFKEQ. The CDR3 contains 16 residues. V shed 2 bases and J 10 bases; nucleotides not matched to a gene: 9. CDR3 protein: CASSQSGGGLAGVQYF. Written as DNA, the CDR3 is TGTGCCAGCAGCCAATCAGGGGGGGGACTAGCGGGAGTCCAGTACTTC.

The rearrangement uses TRBV2 and TRBJ2-5; 7 bases agree with TRBD1. The J segment lost 1 base and the V segment lost 7 bases, leaving 3 bases of the junction unmatched. Per the germline V gene, CDR1 is SNHLY and CDR2 is FYNNEI. This CDR3 contains 13 residues. In DNA form, the CDR3 reads TGTGCCAGCAAGGGACAGCCCCAAGAGACCCAGTACTTC. Its protein is CASKGQPQETQYF.